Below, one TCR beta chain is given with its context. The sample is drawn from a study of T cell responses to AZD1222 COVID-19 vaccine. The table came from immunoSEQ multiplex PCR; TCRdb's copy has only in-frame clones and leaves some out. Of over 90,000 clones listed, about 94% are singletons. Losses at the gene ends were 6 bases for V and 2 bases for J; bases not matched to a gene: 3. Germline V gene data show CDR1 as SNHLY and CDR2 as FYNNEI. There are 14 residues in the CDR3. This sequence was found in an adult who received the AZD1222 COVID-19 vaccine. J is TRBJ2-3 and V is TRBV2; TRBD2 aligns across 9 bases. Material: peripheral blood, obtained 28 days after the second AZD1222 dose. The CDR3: CASRGLAVTDTQYF. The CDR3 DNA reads TGTGCCAGCAGGGGACTAGCTGTCACAGATACGCAGTATTTT.